This entry lists 21 T cell receptor beta chains sequenced from one sample in a study of blood T cell repertoires in COVID-19. Generated by immunoSEQ multiplex PCR, the TCRdb table keeps only in-frame clones and is missing some. The data contain roughly 180,000 clones, 79% of them singletons. The specimen sequenced was peripheral blood. These receptors were collected from a man in his sixties with active or convalescent COVID-19.

The chain joins TRBV6-1 to TRBJ1-5; D gene uncertain. Germline CDR1 reads MNHNS; CDR2 reads SASEGT. The V end lost 1 base, the J end lost 1 base, and 11 bases lay between the germline ends. The CDR3 has 16 residues. The CDR3 sequence is CASSEVWQRSNQPQHF. CDR3 coding DNA: TGTGCCAGCAGTGAAGTATGGCAGAGGAGCAATCAGCCCCAGCATTTT.

There are a few counts of this clone. The chain uses TRBV28 and TRBJ2-1; D is perhaps TRBD1 (6 bases). Germline V CDR1 and CDR2: MDHEN, SYDVKM. The CDR3 is made up of 15 amino acids. Trimming removed 6 bases from V and 5 bases from J, with 17 bases in between. CDR3 in DNA: TGTGCCAGCAGCCCAAGTCGTGGGGACAACAATGAGCAGTTCTTC. It specifies CASSPSRGDNNEQFF. The whole variable domain, remainder taken from reference TRBV28 and TRBJ2-1, is DVKVTQSSRYLVKRTGEKVFLECVQDMDHENMFWYRQDPGLGLRLIYFSYDVKMKEKGDIPEGYSVSREKKERFSLILESASTNQTSMYLCASSPSRGDNNEQFFGPGTRLTVL.

The CDR3 nucleotides are TGTGCCAGCAGCCAGAGCACAGGGGAATATTCACCCCTCCACTTT. Its protein product is CASSQSTGEYSPLHF. The J gene is TRBJ1-6, the V gene TRBV3-1 (or the pseudogene TRBV3-2); 7 nucleotides agree with TRBD1. Germline-derived CDR1 and CDR2 are LGHDT and YNNKEL (reference sequence). V shed 3 bases, J shed 8 bases, and the junction held 7 bases outside the gene matches. This CDR3 contains 15 residues.

The DNA for the CDR3 is TGTGCCAGCAGTTTGAGGGCAGGGGGCTTTAATGAAAAACTGTTTTTT. Its translation is CASSLRAGGFNEKLFF. The V gene is TRBV28, the J gene TRBJ1-4; TRBD1 matches 8 bases. V was pared by 3 bases and J by 4 bases, with 7 bases of the junction left unmatched. The CDR3 extends over 16 amino acids. The V gene's germline CDR1 is MDHEN and CDR2 SYDVKM.

This chain links TRBV6-5 with TRBJ2-7, with D tentatively TRBD2 (6 bases). This CDR3 has 14 amino acids. CDR1 and CDR2 (germline): MNHEY, SVGAGI. Trimming removed 6 bases from V and 3 bases from J, with 15 bases in between. Here the CDR3 reads CASSRDGRNYEQYF. For the CDR3, the DNA is TGTGCCAGCAGCCGGGACGGGAGAAACTACGAGCAGTACTTC.

This sequence joins TRBV6-6 and TRBJ1-4; TRBD1 aligns across 8 bases. After removal of 6 bases from V and 7 bases from J, the junction contained 13 bases not matched to a gene. CDR3 length equals 16 residues. Per germline, CDR1 MNHNY and CDR2 SVGAGI (reference sequence). CDR3 in DNA: TGTGCCAGCAGACCCCAGGGGGCCGAGGCTAGTGAAAAACTGTTTTTT. Its protein product is CASRPQGAEASEKLFF.

This clone has more than one count but fewer than ten. The V gene is TRBV5-1, the J gene TRBJ2-7; TRBD2 aligns across 8 bases. This CDR3 has 16 amino acids. With V trimmed by 2 bases and J by 6 bases, 13 bases remained unmatched. Germline loops: CDR1 SGHRS, CDR2 YFSETQ. The CDR3 nucleotides read TGCGCCAGCAGCTTCAGGTCGGGAGGGCCCACGGGCGAGCAGTACTTC. Its translation: CASSFRSGGPTGEQYF.

This chain uses TRBV19 with TRBJ1-2, with D perhaps matching TRBD1 (5 bases). The CDR3 is 15 amino acids. Germline V gives CDR1 LNHDA, CDR2 SQIVND (reference sequence). V was pared by 5 bases and J by 0 bases, with 13 bases between. CDR3 sequence (DNA): TGTGCCAGTAGTGCCCGGGGGGGGACTAACTATGGCTACACCTTC. Translated: CASSARGGTNYGYTF.

The chain combines TRBV18 with TRBJ2-7, with 9 bases that match TRBD2. CDR3 length: 17 residues. Per germline, CDR1 KGHSH and CDR2 LQKENI. V trimming: 3 bases; J trimming: 3 bases; junction bases outside the gene matches: 12. The CDR3: CASSPSSRASGDYEQYF. Here the CDR3 DNA reads TGTGCCAGCTCACCCTCGAGCCGGGCTAGCGGGGACTACGAGCAGTACTTC.

This clone was seen a few times. Other nucleotide sequences in the sample specify the same CDR3. The chain recombines TRBV7-8 with TRBJ2-2; no clear D. CDR3 length equals 14 residues. Germline V gene sequence: CDR1 SGHVS, CDR2 FQNEAQ. Trimming removed 0 bases at V and 2 bases at J, with 4 bases between. CDR3 bases: TGTGCCAGCAGCTTAGCCCTTAACACCGGGGAGCTGTTTTTT. Protein product: CASSLALNTGELFF. Combining the CDR3 with reference TRBV7-8 and TRBJ2-2 gives the whole variable domain GAGVSQSPRYKVAKRGQDVALRCDPISGHVSLFWYQQALGQGPEFLTYFQNEAQLDKSGLPSDRFFAERPEGSVSTLKIQRTQQEDSAVYLCASSLALNTGELFFGEGSRLTVL.

J is TRBJ1-4 and V is TRBV4-3; possibly TRBD1 for D (6 bases). The CDR3 has 15 amino acids. Trimming pared 1 base from V and 7 bases from J, leaving 13 bases between. Germline V gives CDR1 LGHNA, CDR2 YSLEER. CDR3 amino acids: CASSQGRGRGEKLFF. As DNA, the CDR3 is TGCGCCAGCAGCCAAGGTCGAGGCAGGGGTGAAAAACTGTTTTTT.

This chain uses TRBV19 with TRBJ1-4, with TRBD1 as a possible D gene (6 bases). The V end lost 9 bases, the J end lost 4 bases, and 21 bases lay between the germline ends. Germline assignment: CDR1 LNHDA and CDR2 SQIVND (reference sequence). The CDR3 loop spans 16 amino acids. Here the CDR3 DNA reads TGTGCCAGCACACGTCGACGGGGGGCTGTTAATGAAAAACTGTTTTTT. Protein sequence: CASTRRRGAVNEKLFF. The full variable domain, its missing parts supplied by reference TRBV19 and TRBJ1-4, is DGGITQSPKYLFRKEGQNVTLSCEQNLNHDAMYWYRQDPGQGLRLIYYSQIVNDFQKGDIAEGYSVSREKKESFPLTVTSAQKNPTAFYLCASTRRRGAVNEKLFFGSGTQLSVL.

This clone was seen repeatedly, ten times or more. V and J are TRBV6-6 and TRBJ1-5; D not resolved. The CDR3 is 14 amino acids. CDR1 and CDR2 from the germline V gene are MNHNY and SVGAGI (reference sequence). V shed 5 bases and J shed 0 bases, with 8 bases lying between them. CDR3 region: CASSRANSNQPQHF. The CDR3, as DNA: TGTGCCAGCAGTCGGGCCAATAGCAATCAGCCCCAGCATTTT.

The V and J genes are TRBV4-1 and TRBJ2-7; 11 bases agree with TRBD2. This CDR3 is 15 amino acids long. J was trimmed by 4 bases and V by 3 bases; bases with no gene match: 5. Germline V gene lookup returns CDR1 MGHRA and CDR2 YSYEKL. In nucleotides, the CDR3 is TGCGCCAGCAGCCACCTAGCGGGAGGATGGTACGAGCAGTACTTC. Translation: CASSHLAGGWYEQYF.

The table lists this clone with a count of one. The genes are TRBV14 and TRBJ2-3; D unclear. Trimming took 1 base from V and 2 from J, leaving 10 bases between them. Germline V lookup: CDR1 SGHDN, CDR2 FVKESK. This CDR3 is built from 15 residues. CDR3 bases: TGTGCCAGCAGCCAAGCCAGGCACATCACAGATACGCAGTATTTT. Its translation is CASSQARHITDTQYF.

This chain links TRBV5-1 with TRBJ2-1; D gene uncertain. Per germline, CDR1 SGHRS and CDR2 YFSETQ. This CDR3 spans 13 amino acids. With 0 bases removed from V and 8 bases from J, the gap between germline ends came to 9 bases. CDR3 coding DNA: TGCGCCAGCAGCTTGGGATGGCAGGATGAGCAGTTCTTC. Protein product: CASSLGWQDEQFF. Together with reference TRBV5-1 and TRBJ2-1, the CDR3 gives the full variable domain: KAGVTQTPRYLIKTRGQQVTLSCSPISGHRSVSWYQQTPGQGLQFLFEYFSETQRNKGNFPGRFSGRQFSNSRSEMNVSTLELGDSALYLCASSLGWQDEQFFGPGTRLTVL.

The V and J genes are TRBV9 and TRBJ2-1, with TRBD2 matching 8 bases. The CDR3 extends over 15 amino acids. V lost 0 bases, J lost 8 bases, and 7 bases stayed unmatched. The germline CDR1 and CDR2 sequences are SGDLS and YYNGEE. This CDR3 reads CASSVELSGSDEQFF. CDR3 DNA sequence: TGTGCCAGCAGCGTAGAATTAAGCGGGAGTGATGAGCAGTTCTTC.

This sequence joins TRBV28 and TRBJ2-5; 9 bases align to TRBD1. The germline V gene has CDR1 MDHEN and CDR2 SYDVKM. The CDR3 is 17 amino acids. Trimming at V came to 6 bases and at J to 4 bases, leaving 15 bases not matched to a gene. CDR3 protein: CASRQPAGTGKGETQYF. For the CDR3, the DNA is TGTGCCAGCAGGCAACCCGCCGGGACAGGGAAAGGAGAGACCCAGTACTTC. Complete variable domain (other parts from reference TRBV28 and TRBJ2-5): DVKVTQSSRYLVKRTGEKVFLECVQDMDHENMFWYRQDPGLGLRLIYFSYDVKMKEKGDIPEGYSVSREKKERFSLILESASTNQTSMYLCASRQPAGTGKGETQYFGPGTRLLVL.

The V call is TRBV5-4, the J call TRBJ1-4; the match to TRBD1 covers 7 bases. In germline, CDR1 is SGHNT, CDR2 YYREEE (reference sequence). This CDR3 comprises 14 residues. J was trimmed by 6 bases and V by 1 base; bases with no gene match: 3. The CDR3 loop reads CASSLKGADEKLFF. The CDR3 nucleotides are TGTGCCAGCAGCTTGAAGGGGGCAGATGAAAAACTGTTTTTT.

This clone was detected ten times or more. This chain joins TRBV2 and TRBJ1-5; TRBD1 agrees at 7 bases. V lost 6 bases, J lost 1 base, and 6 bases stayed unmatched. Germline CDR1 reads SNHLY; CDR2 reads FYNNEI. The length of the CDR3 is 15 residues. Here the CDR3 DNA reads TGTGCCAGCAGAGACAGGGAAGAGAGCAATCAGCCCCAGCATTTT. It is translated as CASRDREESNQPQHF.

This clone was seen a handful of times. The V and J genes are TRBV6-5 and TRBJ1-5, with D unclear. The CDR3 totals 14 residues. From germline, CDR1 is MNHEY and CDR2 SVGAGI. V was clipped by 6 bases and J by 0 bases, with 9 bases between them. The CDR3 region has the DNA TGTGCCAGCAGCCAGACTTATAGCAATCAGCCCCAGCATTTT. Its translation: CASSQTYSNQPQHF.